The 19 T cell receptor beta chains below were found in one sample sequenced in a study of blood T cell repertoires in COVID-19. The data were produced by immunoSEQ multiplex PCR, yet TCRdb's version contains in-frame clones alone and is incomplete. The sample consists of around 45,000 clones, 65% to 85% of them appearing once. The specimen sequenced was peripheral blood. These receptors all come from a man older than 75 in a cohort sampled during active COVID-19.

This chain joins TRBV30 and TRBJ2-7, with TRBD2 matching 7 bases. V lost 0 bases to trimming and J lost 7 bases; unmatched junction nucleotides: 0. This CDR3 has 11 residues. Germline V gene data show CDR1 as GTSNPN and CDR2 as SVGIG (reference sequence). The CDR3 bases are TGTGCCTGGAGTGTAGCGGGGGAGCAGTACTTC. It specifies CAWSVAGEQYF. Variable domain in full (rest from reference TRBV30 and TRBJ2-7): SQTIHQWPATLVQPVGSPLSLECTVEGTSNPNLYWYRQAAGRGLQLLFYSVGIGQISSEVPQNLSASRPQDRQFILSSKKLLLSDSGFYLCAWSVAGEQYFGPGTRLTVT.

CDR3 coding DNA: TGTGCCAGCACCCTGAGTAGCGGTTCCTACGAGCAGTACTTC. Translation: CASTLSSGSYEQYF. This chain connects TRBV6-5 to TRBJ2-7; D is perhaps TRBD2 (6 bases). This CDR3 comprises 14 residues. Germline V gene data show CDR1 as MNHEY and CDR2 as SVGAGI. The V and J ends lost 7 bases and 1 base respectively, with 14 bases between them.

The CDR3, as DNA: TGCGCCAGCAGCCAATCCCGGGACAGGGACAATCAGCCCCAGCATTTT. It translates to CASSQSRDRDNQPQHF. This chain joins TRBV4-3 and TRBJ1-5; TRBD1 matches at 9 bases. Germline CDR1 LGHNA, CDR2 YSLEER. CDR3 length: 16 residues. V shed 2 bases, J shed 3 bases, and the junction held 5 bases outside the gene matches.

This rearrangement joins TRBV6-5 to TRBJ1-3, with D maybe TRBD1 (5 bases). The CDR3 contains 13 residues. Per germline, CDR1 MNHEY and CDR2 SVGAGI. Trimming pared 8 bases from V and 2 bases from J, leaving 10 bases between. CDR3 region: CASHRGTGNTIYF. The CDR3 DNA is TGTGCCAGCCATAGGGGAACTGGAAACACCATATATTTT.

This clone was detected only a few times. CDR3 loop: CAWATGAAYEQYF. In DNA form, the CDR3 reads TGTGCCTGGGCGACAGGGGCCGCCTACGAGCAGTACTTC. The V call is TRBV30, the J call TRBJ2-7; TRBD1 agrees at 8 bases. This CDR3 spans 13 amino acids. Germline trimming cut 5 bases from V and 2 bases from J; bases unmatched to any gene: 5. Germline values: CDR1 GTSNPN, CDR2 SVGIG (reference sequence).

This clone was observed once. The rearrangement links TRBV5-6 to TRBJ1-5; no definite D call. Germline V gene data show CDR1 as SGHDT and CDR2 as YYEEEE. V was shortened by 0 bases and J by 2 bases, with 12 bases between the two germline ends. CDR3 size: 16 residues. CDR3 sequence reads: CASSLAAGSRNQPQHF. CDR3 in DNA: TGTGCCAGCAGCTTGGCCGCGGGGTCGCGCAATCAGCCCCAGCATTTT.

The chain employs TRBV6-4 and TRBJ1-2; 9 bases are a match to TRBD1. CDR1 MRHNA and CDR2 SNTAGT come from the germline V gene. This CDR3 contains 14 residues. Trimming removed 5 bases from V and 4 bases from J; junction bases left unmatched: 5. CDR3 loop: CASSMGQGGYGYTF. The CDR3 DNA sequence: TGTGCCAGCAGTATGGGACAGGGTGGCTATGGCTACACCTTC.

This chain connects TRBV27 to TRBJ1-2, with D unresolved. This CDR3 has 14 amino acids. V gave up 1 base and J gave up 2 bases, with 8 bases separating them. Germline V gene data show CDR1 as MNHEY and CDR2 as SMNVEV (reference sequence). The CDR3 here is CASSLWAGNYGYTF. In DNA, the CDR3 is TGTGCCAGCAGTTTATGGGCGGGGAACTATGGCTACACCTTC.

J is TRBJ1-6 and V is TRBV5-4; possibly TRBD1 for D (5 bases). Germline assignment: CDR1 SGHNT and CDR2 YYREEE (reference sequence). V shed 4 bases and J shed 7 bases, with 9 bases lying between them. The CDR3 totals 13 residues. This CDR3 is CASSPEGNSPLHF. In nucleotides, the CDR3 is TGTGCCAGCAGCCCGGAGGGGAATTCACCCCTCCACTTT. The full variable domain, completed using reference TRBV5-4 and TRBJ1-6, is ETGVTQSPTHLIKTRGQQVTLRCSSQSGHNTVSWYQQALGQGPQFIFQYYREEENGRGNFPPRFSGLQFPNYSSELNVNALELDDSALYLCASSPEGNSPLHFGNGTRLTVT.

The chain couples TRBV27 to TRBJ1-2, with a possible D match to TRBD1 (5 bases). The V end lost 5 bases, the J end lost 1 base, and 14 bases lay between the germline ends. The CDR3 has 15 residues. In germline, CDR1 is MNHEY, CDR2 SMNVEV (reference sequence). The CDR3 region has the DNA TGTGCCAGCAGTGGCCGACTTGACAGTAACTATGGCTACACCTTC. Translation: CASSGRLDSNYGYTF.

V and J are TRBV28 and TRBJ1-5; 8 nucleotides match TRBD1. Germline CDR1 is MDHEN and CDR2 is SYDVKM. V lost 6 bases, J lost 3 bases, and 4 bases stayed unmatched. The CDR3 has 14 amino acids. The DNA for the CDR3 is TGTGCCAGCAGGGGGACAGGTTTCAATCAGCCCCAGCATTTT. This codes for CASRGTGFNQPQHF.

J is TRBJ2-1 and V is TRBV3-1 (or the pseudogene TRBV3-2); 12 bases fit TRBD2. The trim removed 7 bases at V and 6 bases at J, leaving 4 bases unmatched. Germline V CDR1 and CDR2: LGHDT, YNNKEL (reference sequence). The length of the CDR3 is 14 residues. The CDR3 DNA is TGTGCCAGCACCGCTAGCGGGGGGGCCAATGAGCAGTTCTTC. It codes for CASTASGGANEQFF.

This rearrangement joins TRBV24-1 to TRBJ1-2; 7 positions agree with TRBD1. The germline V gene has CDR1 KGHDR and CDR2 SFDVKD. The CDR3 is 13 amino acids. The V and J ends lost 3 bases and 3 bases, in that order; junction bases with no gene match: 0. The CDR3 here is CATSDGTDYGYTF. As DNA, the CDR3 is TGTGCCACCAGTGATGGGACAGACTATGGCTACACCTTC.

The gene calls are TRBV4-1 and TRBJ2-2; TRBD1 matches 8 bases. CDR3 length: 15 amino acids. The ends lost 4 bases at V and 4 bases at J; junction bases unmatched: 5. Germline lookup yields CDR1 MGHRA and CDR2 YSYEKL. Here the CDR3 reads CASSPPDRATGELFF. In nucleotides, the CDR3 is TGCGCCAGCAGCCCTCCGGACAGGGCCACCGGGGAGCTGTTTTTT.

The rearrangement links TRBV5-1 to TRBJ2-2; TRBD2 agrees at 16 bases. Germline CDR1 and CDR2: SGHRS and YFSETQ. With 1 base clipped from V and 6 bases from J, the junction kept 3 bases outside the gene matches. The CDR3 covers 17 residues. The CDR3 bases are TGCGCCAGCAGCTTGCTGGGACTAGCGGGGGGGGCCGGGGAGCTGTTTTTT. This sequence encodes CASSLLGLAGGAGELFF.

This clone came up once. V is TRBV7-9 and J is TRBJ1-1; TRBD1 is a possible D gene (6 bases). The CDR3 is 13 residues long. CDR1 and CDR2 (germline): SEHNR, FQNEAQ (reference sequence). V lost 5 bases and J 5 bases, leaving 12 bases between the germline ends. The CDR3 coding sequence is TGTGCCAGCAGCATTACAGGGAGAACTGAAGCTTTCTTT. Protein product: CASSITGRTEAFF.

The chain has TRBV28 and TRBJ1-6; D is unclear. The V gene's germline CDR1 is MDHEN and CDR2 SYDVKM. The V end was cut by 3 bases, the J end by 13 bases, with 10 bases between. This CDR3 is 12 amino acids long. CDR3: CASSFVYRPLHF. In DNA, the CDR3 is TGTGCCAGCAGTTTTGTCTATCGGCCCCTCCACTTT.

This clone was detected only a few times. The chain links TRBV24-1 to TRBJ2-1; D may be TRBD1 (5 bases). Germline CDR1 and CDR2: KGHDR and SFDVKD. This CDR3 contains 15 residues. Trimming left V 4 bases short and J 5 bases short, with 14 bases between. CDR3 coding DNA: TGTGCCACCAGTGACCCACCGGCAGGGCACAATGAGCAGTTCTTC. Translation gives CATSDPPAGHNEQFF.

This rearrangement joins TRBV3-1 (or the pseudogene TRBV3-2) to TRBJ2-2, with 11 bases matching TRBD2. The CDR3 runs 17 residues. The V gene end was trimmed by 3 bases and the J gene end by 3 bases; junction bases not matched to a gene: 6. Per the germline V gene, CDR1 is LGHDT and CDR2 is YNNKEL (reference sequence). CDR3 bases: TGTGCCAGCAGCCACCGGGGGACTAGCGGTGACACCGGGGAGCTGTTTTTT. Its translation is CASSHRGTSGDTGELFF.